This T cell receptor beta chain was sequenced in a study of T cells after yellow fever vaccination. The overall study: The authors prepared low-cell-number fractions using SMART-Seq v4 Ultra Low Input. Study-wide results and caveats: Most primary-vaccination clones reappeared after the booster (approximately 95% CD4, roughly 90% CD8). It was the secondary response that reached its peak faster, day 5 versus 15, but it was weaker.

MiXCR was run by TCRdb on the 5' RACE reads, yielding one entry per CDR3 protein. The sample records a few hundred thousand distinct CDR3 sequences, 3.5% to 4.5% being singletons. V lost 4 bases and J lost 3, with 5 bases in between. CDR3 length: 13 amino acids. In germline, CDR1 is SGHNT, CDR2 YYREEE (reference sequence). This clonotype was detected only once. Its cognate antigen is unknown. The clonotype comes from a man aged 18-30 years who received the YFV17D yellow fever vaccine. The V gene is TRBV5-4, the J gene TRBJ2-6; no clear D gene. The specimen comprised PBMCs, sampled 15 days after the yellow fever booster vaccination. CDR3 coding DNA: TGTGCCAGCAGCGTTGATGGGGCCAACGTCCTGACTTTC. Translation gives CASSVDGANVLTF.